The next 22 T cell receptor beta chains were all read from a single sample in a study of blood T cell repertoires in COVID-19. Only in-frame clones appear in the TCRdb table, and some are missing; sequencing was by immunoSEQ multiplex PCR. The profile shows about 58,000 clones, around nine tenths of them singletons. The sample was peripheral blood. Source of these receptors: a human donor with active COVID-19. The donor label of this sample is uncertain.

The CDR3 DNA sequence: TGTGCCAGCAGCTCGACAGGGAGAGGCTTCTACGAGCAGTACTTC. Translating it yields CASSSTGRGFYEQYF. This chain uses TRBV5-4 with TRBJ2-7; TRBD1 matches at 7 bases. CDR1 is SGHNT and CDR2 is YYREEE in the germline V gene (reference sequence). The CDR3 is made up of 15 amino acids. V lost 3 bases to trimming and J lost 3 bases; unmatched junction nucleotides: 9.

For the CDR3, the DNA is TGTGCCAGCAGTATGGCGGCGAGCACTGAAGCTTTCTTT. It translates to CASSMAASTEAFF. V is TRBV2 and J is TRBJ1-1; D gene ambiguous. Germline V lookup: CDR1 SNHLY, CDR2 FYNNEI. Deletions cut 5 bases from V and 4 bases from J, with 11 bases between. This CDR3 is built from 13 residues.

This CDR3 is CASSPGQAGWETQYF. Written as DNA, the CDR3 is TGTGCCAGCAGTCCGGGACAGGCCGGGTGGGAGACCCAGTACTTC. The chain has TRBV27 and TRBJ2-5; 8 positions agree with TRBD1. The germline gives CDR1 MNHEY, CDR2 SMNVEV (reference sequence). V dropped 5 bases and J dropped 5; count of bases not matched to a gene: 10. There are 15 residues in the CDR3.

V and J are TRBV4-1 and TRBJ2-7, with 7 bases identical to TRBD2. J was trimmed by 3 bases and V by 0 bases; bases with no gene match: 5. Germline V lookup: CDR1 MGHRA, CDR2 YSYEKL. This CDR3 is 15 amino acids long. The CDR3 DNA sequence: TGCGCCAGCAGCCAAGAACCCGGGACTAACTACGAGCAGTACTTC. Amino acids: CASSQEPGTNYEQYF.

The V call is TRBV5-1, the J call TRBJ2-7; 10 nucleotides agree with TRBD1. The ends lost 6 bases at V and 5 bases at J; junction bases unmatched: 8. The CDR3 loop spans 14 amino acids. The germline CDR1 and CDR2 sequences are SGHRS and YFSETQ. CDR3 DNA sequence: TGCGCCAGCAAAACCGGGACAGGGGTCGACGAGCAGTACTTC. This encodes CASKTGTGVDEQYF. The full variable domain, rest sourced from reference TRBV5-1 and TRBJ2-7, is KAGVTQTPRYLIKTRGQQVTLSCSPISGHRSVSWYQQTPGQGLQFLFEYFSETQRNKGNFPGRFSGRQFSNSRSEMNVSTLELGDSALYLCASKTGTGVDEQYFGPGTRLTVT.

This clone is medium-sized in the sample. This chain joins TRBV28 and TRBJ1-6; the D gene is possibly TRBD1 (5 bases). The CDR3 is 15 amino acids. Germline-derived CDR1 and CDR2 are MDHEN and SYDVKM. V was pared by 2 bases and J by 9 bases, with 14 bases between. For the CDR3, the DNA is TGTGCCAGCAGTTTAATGGGCAGGGTACTTTCACCCCTCCACTTT. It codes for CASSLMGRVLSPLHF.

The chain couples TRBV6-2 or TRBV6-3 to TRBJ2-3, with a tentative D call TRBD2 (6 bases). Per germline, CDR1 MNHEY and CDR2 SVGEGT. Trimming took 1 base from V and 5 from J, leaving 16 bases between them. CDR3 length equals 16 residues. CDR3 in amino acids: CASSYWPGVGKDTQYF. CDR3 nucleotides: TGTGCCAGCAGTTACTGGCCGGGAGTAGGGAAAGATACGCAGTATTTT.

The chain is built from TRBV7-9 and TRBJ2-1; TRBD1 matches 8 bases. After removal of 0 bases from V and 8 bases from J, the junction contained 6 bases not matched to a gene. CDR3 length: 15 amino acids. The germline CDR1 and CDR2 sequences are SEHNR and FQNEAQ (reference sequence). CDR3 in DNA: TGTGCCAGCAGCTTAGCTTCAGGGGGCGCCGATGAGCAGTTCTTC. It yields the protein CASSLASGGADEQFF. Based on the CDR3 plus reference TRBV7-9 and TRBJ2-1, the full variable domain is DTGVSQNPRHKITKRGQNVTFRCDPISEHNRLYWYRQTLGQGPEFLTYFQNEAQLEKSRLLSDRFSAERPKGSFSTLEIQRTEQGDSAMYLCASSLASGGADEQFFGPGTRLTVL.

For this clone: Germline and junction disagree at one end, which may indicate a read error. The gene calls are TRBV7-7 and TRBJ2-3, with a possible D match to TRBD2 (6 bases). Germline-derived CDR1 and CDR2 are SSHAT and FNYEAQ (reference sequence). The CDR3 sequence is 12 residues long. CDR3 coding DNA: TGTGCTAGCAGCTTAGACGGAGGGCCGCAGTATTTT. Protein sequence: CASSLDGGPQYF.

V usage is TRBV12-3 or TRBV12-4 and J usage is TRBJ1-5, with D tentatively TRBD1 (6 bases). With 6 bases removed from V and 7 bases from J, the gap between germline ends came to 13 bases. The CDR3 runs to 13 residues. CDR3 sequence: CASSLNRDQPQHF. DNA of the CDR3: TGTGCCAGCAGCCTAAACAGGGACCAGCCCCAGCATTTT.

The chain's CDR3 is CASSPGGQQYF. Here the CDR3 DNA reads TGTGCCAGCAGCCCAGGGGGGCAGCAGTACTTC. The chain joins TRBV11-2 to TRBJ2-7, with a weak D call TRBD1 (7 bases). Looked up from germline, CDR1 is SGHAT and CDR2 is FQNNGV. This CDR3 has 11 residues. The V gene lost 5 bases and the J gene lost 8 bases, with 10 bases spanning the gap. The full variable domain, completed using reference TRBV11-2 and TRBJ2-7, is EAGVAQSPRYKIIEKRQSVAFWCNPISGHATLYWYQQILGQGPKLLIQFQNNGVVDDSQLPKDRFSAERLKGVDSTLKIQPAKLEDSAVYLCASSPGGQQYFGPGTRLTVT.

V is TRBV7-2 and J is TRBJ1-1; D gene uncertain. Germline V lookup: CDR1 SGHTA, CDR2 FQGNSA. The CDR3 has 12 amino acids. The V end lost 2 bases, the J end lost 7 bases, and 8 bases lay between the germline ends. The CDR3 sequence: CASSLTRFEAFF. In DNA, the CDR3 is TGTGCCAGCAGCTTAACCAGATTTGAAGCTTTCTTT. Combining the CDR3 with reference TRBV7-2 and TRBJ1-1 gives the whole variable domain GAGVSQSPSNKVTEKGKDVELRCDPISGHTALYWYRQSLGQGLEFLIYFQGNSAPDKSGLPSDRFSAERTGGSVSTLTIQRTQQEDSAVYLCASSLTRFEAFFGQGTRLTVV.

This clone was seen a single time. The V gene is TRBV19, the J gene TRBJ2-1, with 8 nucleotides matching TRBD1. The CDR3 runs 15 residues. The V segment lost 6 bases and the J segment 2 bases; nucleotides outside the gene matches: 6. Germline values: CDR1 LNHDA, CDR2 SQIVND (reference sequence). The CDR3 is CASRDGQGTYNEQFF. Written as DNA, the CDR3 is TGTGCCAGTAGGGATGGACAGGGAACCTACAATGAGCAGTTCTTC. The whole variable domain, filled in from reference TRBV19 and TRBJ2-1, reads DGGITQSPKYLFRKEGQNVTLSCEQNLNHDAMYWYRQDPGQGLRLIYYSQIVNDFQKGDIAEGYSVSREKKESFPLTVTSAQKNPTAFYLCASRDGQGTYNEQFFGPGTRLTVL.

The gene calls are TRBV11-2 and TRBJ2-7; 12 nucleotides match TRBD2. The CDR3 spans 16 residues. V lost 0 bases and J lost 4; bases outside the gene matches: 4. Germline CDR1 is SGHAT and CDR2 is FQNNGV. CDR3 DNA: TGTGCCAGCAGCTTAGACCGACTAGCGGGGGTATACGAGCAGTACTTC. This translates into CASSLDRLAGVYEQYF.

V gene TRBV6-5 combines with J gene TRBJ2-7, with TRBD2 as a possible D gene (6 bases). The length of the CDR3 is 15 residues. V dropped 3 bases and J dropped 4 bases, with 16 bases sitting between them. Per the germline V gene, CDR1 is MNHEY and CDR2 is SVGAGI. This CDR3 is CASSYTAGRRYEQYF. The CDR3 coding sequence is TGTGCCAGCAGTTATACCGCGGGACGGAGATACGAGCAGTACTTC.

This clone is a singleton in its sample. The CDR3 nucleotides read TGTGCCAGCAGCTTGGGACAGGGGGTAGGGAACATTCAGTACTTC. This translates into CASSLGQGVGNIQYF. The chain uses TRBV5-6 and TRBJ2-4, with 9 bases that match TRBD1. Losses at the gene ends were 0 bases for V and 7 bases for J; bases not matched to a gene: 5. The CDR3 totals 15 residues. Per germline, CDR1 SGHDT and CDR2 YYEEEE.

DNA of the CDR3: TGTGCCAGCACGGGGGTCGTTCCGGAAGAGACCCAGTACTTC. Its protein is CASTGVVPEETQYF. The V call is TRBV2, the J call TRBJ2-5; perhaps TRBD2 as D (6 bases). The germline gives CDR1 SNHLY, CDR2 FYNNEI. Trimming removed 7 bases at V and 3 bases at J, with 15 bases between. The CDR3 is made up of 14 amino acids.

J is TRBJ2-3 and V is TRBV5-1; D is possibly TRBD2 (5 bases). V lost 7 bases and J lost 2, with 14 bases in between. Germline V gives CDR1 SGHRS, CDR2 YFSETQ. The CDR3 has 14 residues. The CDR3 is CASAEASYTDTQYF. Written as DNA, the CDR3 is TGCGCCAGCGCGGAGGCCTCCTACACAGATACGCAGTATTTT.

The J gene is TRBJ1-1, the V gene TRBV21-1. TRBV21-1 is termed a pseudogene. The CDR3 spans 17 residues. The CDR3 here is CASSNSAREDFFTEAFF. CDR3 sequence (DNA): TGTGCCAGCAGCAATTCCGCACGCGAGGACTTTTTCACTGAAGCTTTCTTT.

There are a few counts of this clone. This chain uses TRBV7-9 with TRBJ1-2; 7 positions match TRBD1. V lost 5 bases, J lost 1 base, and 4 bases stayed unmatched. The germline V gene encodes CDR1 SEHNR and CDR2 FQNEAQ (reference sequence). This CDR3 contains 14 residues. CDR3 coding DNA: TGTGCCAGCAGCGGGTGGGACAGTAACTATGGCTACACCTTC. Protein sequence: CASSGWDSNYGYTF.

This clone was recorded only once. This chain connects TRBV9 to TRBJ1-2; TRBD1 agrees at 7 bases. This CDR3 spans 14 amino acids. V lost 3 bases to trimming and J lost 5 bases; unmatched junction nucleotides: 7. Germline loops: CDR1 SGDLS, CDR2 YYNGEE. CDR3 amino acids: CASSAGQAAYGYTF. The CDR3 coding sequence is TGTGCCAGCAGCGCTGGACAGGCGGCATATGGCTACACCTTC.

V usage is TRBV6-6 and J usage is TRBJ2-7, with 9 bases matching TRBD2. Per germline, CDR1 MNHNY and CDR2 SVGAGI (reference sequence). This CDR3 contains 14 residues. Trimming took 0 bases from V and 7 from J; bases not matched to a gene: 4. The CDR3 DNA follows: TGTGCCAGCAGTTACTCTAGCGGGAGTCAAGAGCAGTACTTC. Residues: CASSYSSGSQEQYF.